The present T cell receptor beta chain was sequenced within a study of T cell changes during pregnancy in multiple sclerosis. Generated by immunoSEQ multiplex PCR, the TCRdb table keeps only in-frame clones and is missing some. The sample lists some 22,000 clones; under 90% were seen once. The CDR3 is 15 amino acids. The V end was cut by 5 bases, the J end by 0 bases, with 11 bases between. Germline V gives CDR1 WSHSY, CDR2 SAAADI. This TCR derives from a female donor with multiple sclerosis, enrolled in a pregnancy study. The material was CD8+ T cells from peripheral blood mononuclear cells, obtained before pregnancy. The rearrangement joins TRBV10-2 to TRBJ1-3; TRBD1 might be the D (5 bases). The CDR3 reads CASSPGSSSGNTIYF. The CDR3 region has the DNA TGCGCCAGCAGTCCAGGGTCGAGCTCTGGAAACACCATATATTTT.